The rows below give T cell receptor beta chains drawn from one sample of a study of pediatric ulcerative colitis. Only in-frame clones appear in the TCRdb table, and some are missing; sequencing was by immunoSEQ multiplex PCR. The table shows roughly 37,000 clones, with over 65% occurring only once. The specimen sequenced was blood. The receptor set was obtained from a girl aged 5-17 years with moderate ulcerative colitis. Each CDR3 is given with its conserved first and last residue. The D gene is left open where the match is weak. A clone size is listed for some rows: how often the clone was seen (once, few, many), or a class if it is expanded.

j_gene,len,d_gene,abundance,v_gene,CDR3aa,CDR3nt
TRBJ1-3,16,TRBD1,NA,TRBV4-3,CASSQSWTGAGNTIYF,TGCGCCAGCAGCCAATCATGGACAGGGGCTGGAAACACCATATATTTT
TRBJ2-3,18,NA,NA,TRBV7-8,CASSLFFSLMRPTDTQYF,TGTGCCAGCAGCTTATTCTTCAGCCTAATGCGACCCACAGATACGCAGTATTTT
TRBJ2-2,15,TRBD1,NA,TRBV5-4,CASSRTEGATGELFF,TGTGCCAGCAGCCGGACTGAGGGGGCCACCGGGGAGCTGTTTTTT
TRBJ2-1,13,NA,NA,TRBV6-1,CASSESRGGEQFF,TGTGCCAGCAGTGAATCTCGGGGTGGGGAGCAGTTCTTC
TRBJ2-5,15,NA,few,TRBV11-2,CASSLGGVRQETQYF,TGTGCCAGCAGCTTGGGCGGGGTGAGGCAAGAGACCCAGTACTTC
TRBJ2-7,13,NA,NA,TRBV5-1,CASHPGVSDEQYF,TGCGCCAGCCACCCGGGGGTATCGGACGAGCAGTACTTC
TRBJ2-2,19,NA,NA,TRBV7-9,CASSFRGSGVERNTGELFF,TGTGCCAGCAGCTTTCGAGGGTCAGGGGTTGAGAGGAACACCGGGGAGCTGTTTTTT
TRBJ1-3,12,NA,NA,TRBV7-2,CASSPSGNTIYF,TGTGCCAGCAGCCCTTCTGGAAACACCATATATTTT
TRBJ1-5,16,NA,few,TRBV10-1,CASSDTGRDGNQPQHF,TGCGCCAGCAGTGATACGGGCAGGGACGGGAATCAGCCCCAGCATTTT
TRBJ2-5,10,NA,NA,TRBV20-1,CSARQETQYF,TGCAGTGCTAGACAAGAGACCCAGTACTTC
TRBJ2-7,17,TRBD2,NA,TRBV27,CASAMGWPQRGSYEQYF,TGTGCCAGCGCTATGGGATGGCCTCAGCGGGGTTCCTACGAGCAGTACTTC
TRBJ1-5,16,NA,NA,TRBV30,CAWSVGGFYSNQPQHF,TGTGCCTGGAGTGTCGGCGGGTTTTATAGCAATCAGCCCCAGCATTTT
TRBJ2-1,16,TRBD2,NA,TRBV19,CASSTGPRGGDNEQFF,TGTGCCAGTAGCACGGGTCCCCGGGGGGGTGACAATGAGCAGTTCTTC
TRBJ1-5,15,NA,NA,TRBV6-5,CASSYSVASDQPQHF,TGTGCCAGCAGTTACTCGGTCGCATCAGATCAGCCCCAGCATTTT
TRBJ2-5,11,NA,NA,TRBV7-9,CASRGEETQYF,TGTGCCAGTCGTGGGGAAGAGACCCAGTACTTC
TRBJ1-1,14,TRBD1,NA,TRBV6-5,CASRIGQGNTEAFF,TGTGCCAGCAGAATCGGACAGGGGAACACTGAAGCTTTCTTT
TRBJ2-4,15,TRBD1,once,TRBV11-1,CASSAFDREGNIQYF,TGTGCCAGCAGCGCCTTTGACAGGGAAGGAAACATTCAGTACTTC
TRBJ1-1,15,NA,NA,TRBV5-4,CASIPGAGMNTEAFF,TGTGCCAGCATTCCCGGGGCAGGGATGAACACTGAAGCTTTCTTT
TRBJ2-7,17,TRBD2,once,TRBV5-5,CASSFHGGDSFSYEQYF,TGTGCCAGCAGCTTTCATGGGGGGGACTCGTTCTCCTACGAGCAGTACTTC
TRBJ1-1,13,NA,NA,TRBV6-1,CASTRDGRTEAFF,TGTGCCAGCACTCGGGATGGGAGAACTGAAGCTTTCTTT
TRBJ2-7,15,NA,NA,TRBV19,CASSIAGFTIYEQYF,TGTGCCAGTAGTATAGCTGGTTTCACTATCTACGAGCAGTACTTC
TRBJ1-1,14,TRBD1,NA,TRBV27,CASSDRVRNTEAFF,TGTGCCAGCAGTGACAGGGTACGGAACACTGAAGCTTTCTTT
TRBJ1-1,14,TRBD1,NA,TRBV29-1,CSWAGQGVGTEAFF,TGCAGCTGGGCGGGACAGGGGGTTGGGACTGAAGCTTTCTTT
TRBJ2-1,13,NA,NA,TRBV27,CASSSSQYNEQFF,TGTGCCAGCAGCTCATCACAGTACAATGAGCAGTTCTTC
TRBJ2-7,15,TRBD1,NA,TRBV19,CASSPDLQGVYEQYF,TGTGCCAGTAGTCCCGACCTACAGGGGGTCTACGAGCAGTACTTC
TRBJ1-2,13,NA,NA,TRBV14,CASSPSDFYGYTF,TGTGCCAGCAGCCCCTCAGACTTCTATGGCTACACCTTC
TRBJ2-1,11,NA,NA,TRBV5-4,CASSADNEQFF,TGTGCCAGCAGCGCGGACAATGAGCAGTTCTTC
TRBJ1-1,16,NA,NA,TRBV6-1,CASSEGRGWMNTEAFF,TGTGCCAGCAGTGAAGGGAGGGGATGGATGAACACTGAAGCTTTCTTT
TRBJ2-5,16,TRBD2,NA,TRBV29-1,CSVDLAGRGVQETQYF,TGCAGCGTTGATCTAGCGGGGAGGGGAGTGCAAGAGACCCAGTACTTC
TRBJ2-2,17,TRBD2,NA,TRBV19,CASTDRGSGGLTGELFF,TGTGCCAGTACCGATCGGGGTAGCGGGGGTCTCACCGGGGAGCTGTTTTTT
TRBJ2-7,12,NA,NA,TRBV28,CASAQRIYEQYF,TGTGCCAGCGCCCAAAGGATCTACGAGCAGTACTTC
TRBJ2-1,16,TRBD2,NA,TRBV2,CASSKERAGGQVEQFF,TGTGCCAGCAGCAAGGAACGCGCGGGGGGGCAAGTTGAGCAGTTCTTC
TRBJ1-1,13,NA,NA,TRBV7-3,CASSSTGNTEAFF,TGTGCCAGCAGCTCGACAGGGAACACTGAAGCTTTCTTT
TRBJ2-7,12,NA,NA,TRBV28,CASMRQPYEQYF,TGTGCCAGCATGAGACAGCCCTACGAGCAGTACTTC
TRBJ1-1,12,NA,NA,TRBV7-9,CASNKGVTEAFF,TGTGCCAGCAATAAGGGGGTCACTGAAGCTTTCTTT
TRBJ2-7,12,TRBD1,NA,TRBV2,CASYDRAYEQYF,TGTGCCAGCTATGACAGGGCCTACGAGCAGTACTTC
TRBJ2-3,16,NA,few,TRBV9,CASSAVPIGSTDTQYF,TGTGCCAGCAGCGCCGTCCCGATCGGAAGCACAGATACGCAGTATTTT
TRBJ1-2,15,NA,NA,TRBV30,CAWSLQGGGRGGYTF,TGTGCCTGGAGTCTGCAAGGGGGTGGACGGGGTGGCTACACCTTC
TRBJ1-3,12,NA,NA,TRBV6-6,CASSLTGNTIYF,TGTGCCAGCAGCCTGACAGGAAACACCATATATTTT
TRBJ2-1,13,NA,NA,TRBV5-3,CARSLGGLNEQFF,TGTGCCAGAAGCTTGGGGGGCCTCAATGAGCAGTTCTTC
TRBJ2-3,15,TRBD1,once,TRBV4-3,CASSRRGQVTDTQYF,TGCGCCAGCAGCCGAAGGGGACAGGTAACAGATACGCAGTATTTT
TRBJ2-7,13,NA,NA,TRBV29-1,CSVEDGRSYEQYF,TGCAGCGTTGAAGATGGACGGAGCTACGAGCAGTACTTC
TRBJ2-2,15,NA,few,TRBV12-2,CASRLRTSVTGELFF,TGTGCAAGTCGCTTAAGGACTAGCGTTACCGGGGAGCTGTTTTTT
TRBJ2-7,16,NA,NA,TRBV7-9,CASSAFTGLNPYEQYF,TGTGCCAGCAGCGCCTTCACAGGGTTGAATCCCTACGAGCAGTACTTC
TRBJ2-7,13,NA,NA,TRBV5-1,CASSPIPSYEQYF,TGCGCCAGCAGCCCGATTCCCTCCTACGAGCAGTACTTC
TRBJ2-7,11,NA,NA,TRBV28,CASSVGYEQYF,TGTGCCAGCAGTGTGGGCTACGAGCAGTACTTC
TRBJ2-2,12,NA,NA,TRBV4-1,CASSHNTGELFF,TGCGCCAGCAGCCATAACACCGGGGAGCTGTTTTTT
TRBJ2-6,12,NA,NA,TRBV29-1,CSAQSGANVLTF,TGCAGCGCCCAGTCTGGGGCCAACGTCCTGACTTTC
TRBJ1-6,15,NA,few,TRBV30,CAWSVPGADNSPLHF,TGTGCCTGGAGTGTACCGGGGGCGGATAATTCACCCCTCCACTTT
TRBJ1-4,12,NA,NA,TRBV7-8,CASSLLNEKLFF,TGTGCCAGCAGCCTTCTTAATGAAAAACTGTTTTTT
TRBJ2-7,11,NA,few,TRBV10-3,CAAGDSYEQYF,TGTGCCGCCGGGGACTCCTACGAGCAGTACTTC
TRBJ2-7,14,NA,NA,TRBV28,CASRKSISITKQYF,TGTGCCAGCCGGAAAAGCATATCCATTACGAAGCAGTACTTC
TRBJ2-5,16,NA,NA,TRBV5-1,CASSTSYGTREETQYF,TGCGCCAGCAGCACTTCCTACGGGACCAGAGAAGAGACCCAGTACTTC
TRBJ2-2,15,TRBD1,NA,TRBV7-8,CASDLGTGYTGELFF,TGTGCCAGCGATTTAGGGACAGGTTACACCGGGGAGCTGTTTTTT
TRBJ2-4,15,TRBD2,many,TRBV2,CASKAGGGAKNIQYF,TGTGCCAGCAAGGCGGGAGGAGGGGCCAAAAACATTCAGTACTTC
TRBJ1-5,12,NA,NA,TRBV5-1,CASNSKPQPQHF,TGCGCCAGCAACAGTAAACCTCAGCCCCAGCATTTT
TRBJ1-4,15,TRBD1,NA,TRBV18,CASSPPTGALEKLFF,TGTGCCAGCTCACCACCGACAGGGGCTCTTGAAAAACTGTTTTTT
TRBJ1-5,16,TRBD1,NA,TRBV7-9,CASSLGAGGLNQPQHF,TGTGCCAGCAGCTTAGGGGCAGGGGGCTTGAATCAGCCCCAGCATTTT
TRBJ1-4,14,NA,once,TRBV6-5,CASSYQGTNEKLFF,TGTGCCAGCAGTTACCAGGGAACTAATGAAAAACTGTTTTTT